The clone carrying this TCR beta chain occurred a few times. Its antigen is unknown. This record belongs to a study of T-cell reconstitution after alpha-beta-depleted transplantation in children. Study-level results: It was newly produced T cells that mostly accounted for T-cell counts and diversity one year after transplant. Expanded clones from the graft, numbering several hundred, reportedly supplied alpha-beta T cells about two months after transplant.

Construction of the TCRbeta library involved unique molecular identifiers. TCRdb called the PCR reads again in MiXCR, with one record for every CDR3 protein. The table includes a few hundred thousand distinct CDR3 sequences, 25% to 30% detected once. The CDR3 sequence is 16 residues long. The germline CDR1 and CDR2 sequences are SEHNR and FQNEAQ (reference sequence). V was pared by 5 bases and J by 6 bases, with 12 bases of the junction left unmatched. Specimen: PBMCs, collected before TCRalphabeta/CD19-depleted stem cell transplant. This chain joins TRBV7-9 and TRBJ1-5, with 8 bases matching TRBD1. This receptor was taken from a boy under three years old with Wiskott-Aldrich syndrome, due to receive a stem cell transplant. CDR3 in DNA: TGTGCCAGCAGCCACAGGACAGGGTCCTTTTCTCAGCCCCAGCATTTT. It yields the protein CASSHRTGSFSQPQHF.